Shown below are 27 T cell receptor beta chains from a single sample sequenced in a study. TCRdb reprocessed the RT-PCR reads via MiXCR and lists one record per CDR3 protein. Of approximately 720,000 distinct CDR3 sequences in the sample, around 14% were seen once. Sequences were obtained from memory CD4+ T cells from blood. Source of these receptors: a female donor in good health, serving as a healthy control.

This clonotype appeared a few times. The V call is TRBV18, the J call TRBJ2-7; no clear D gene. CDR3 length: 14 residues. Germline V lookup: CDR1 KGHSH, CDR2 LQKENI. V lost 6 bases to trimming and J lost 0 bases, with 12 bases between them. The CDR3 sequence is CASSIGFISYEQYF. Written as DNA, the CDR3 is TGTGCCAGCTCCATAGGGTTTATCTCCTACGAGCAGTACTTC.

This clonotype was recorded a few times. The genes are TRBV6-5 and TRBJ2-4, with D perhaps matching TRBD1 or TRBD2 (6 bases each). The CDR3 sequence is 13 residues long. Deletions cut 2 bases from V and 8 bases from J, with 10 bases between. The germline V gene has CDR1 MNHEY and CDR2 SVGAGI. The CDR3 nucleotides read TGTGCCAGCAGTTACGGGGGGCTTGACATTCAGTACTTC. Encoded protein: CASSYGGLDIQYF.

This chain connects TRBV18 to TRBJ2-6; TRBD1 matches at 10 bases. Per the germline V gene, CDR1 is KGHSH and CDR2 is LQKENI. The length of the CDR3 is 17 residues. V lost 5 bases and J lost 1; bases outside the gene matches: 5. CDR3 sequence (DNA): TGTGCCAGCTCATTGGGACAGGGGCGTTCTGGGGCCAACGTCCTGACTTTC. This gives the protein CASSLGQGRSGANVLTF.

In this sample, this clonotype turned up a few times. This chain uses TRBV5-4 with TRBJ2-5; TRBD2 agrees at 11 bases. Germline CDR1 is SGHNT and CDR2 is YYREEE (reference sequence). The V gene end was trimmed by 5 bases and the J gene end by 3 bases; junction bases not matched to a gene: 9. The CDR3 sequence is 16 residues long. The CDR3 bases are TGTGCCAGCAGAAGTAGCGGGGGGGCCTCGGAAGAGACCCAGTACTTC. It encodes CASRSSGGASEETQYF.

This sequence joins TRBV6-6 and TRBJ1-3; D perhaps matches TRBD1 (6 bases). CDR1 is MNHNY, CDR2 SVGAGI, per germline (reference sequence). V lost 3 bases, J lost 4 bases, and 10 bases lay in between. The CDR3 is 14 residues long. The CDR3 sequence is CASSYEDRGNTIYF. The CDR3 DNA sequence: TGTGCCAGCAGTTATGAGGACAGAGGAAACACCATATATTTT.

The chain has TRBV12-3 or TRBV12-4 and TRBJ2-6; D is unresolved. With 2 bases removed from V and 4 bases from J, the gap between germline ends came to 9 bases. The CDR3 has 15 residues. The CDR3 loop reads CASSLHVKGANVLTF. CDR3 in DNA: TGTGCCAGCAGTTTACACGTAAAAGGGGCCAACGTCCTGACTTTC.

This clonotype was seen ten or more times. The chain links TRBV20-1 to TRBJ1-6; D not resolved. Trimming removed 0 bases at V and 14 bases at J, with 14 bases between. In germline, CDR1 is DFQATT, CDR2 SNEGSKA (reference sequence). The CDR3 sequence is 13 residues long. The CDR3 sequence: CSAREGLTKALHF. In DNA, the CDR3 is TGCAGTGCTAGAGAGGGCTTAACGAAGGCCCTCCACTTT.

This clonotype showed up just a few times. The genes are TRBV20-1 and TRBJ2-1; no firm D call. CDR1 and CDR2 (germline): DFQATT, SNEGSKA (reference sequence). V lost 3 bases to trimming and J lost 10 bases, with 13 bases between them. The CDR3 is 12 amino acids. The DNA of the CDR3 is TGCAGTGCTAGTGACCAGGTGAGGGAGCAGTTCTTC. This sequence encodes CSASDQVREQFF.

Many counts were recorded for this clonotype. The rearrangement uses TRBV5-1 and TRBJ1-5, with D unclear. Germline CDR1 and CDR2: SGHRS and YFSETQ. There are 14 residues in the CDR3. Trimming stripped 0 bases from V and 0 bases from J, with 4 bases between. The CDR3 loop is CASSLGVSNQPQHF. CDR3 DNA: TGCGCCAGCAGCTTGGGAGTTAGCAATCAGCCCCAGCATTTT.

In this sample, this clonotype turned up many times. V is TRBV3-1 and J is TRBJ2-7; D uncertain. This CDR3 has 12 residues. V lost 1 base and J 1 base, leaving 2 bases between the germline ends. Germline V gene lookup returns CDR1 LGHDT and CDR2 YNNKEL (reference sequence). CDR3 bases: TGTGCCAGCAGCCAAGCGTCCTACGAGCAGTACTTC. Translation: CASSQASYEQYF.

This clonotype turned up a few times. V gene TRBV12-3 or TRBV12-4 combines with J gene TRBJ2-6, with TRBD2 as a possible D gene (6 bases). V lost 5 bases to trimming and J lost 2 bases, with 10 bases between them. The CDR3 consists of 15 residues. The CDR3 DNA is TGTGCCAGCAGTCTCAGGGAGGCTGGGGCCAACGTCCTGACTTTC. This codes for CASSLREAGANVLTF.

The chain combines TRBV7-9 with TRBJ1-1, with D perhaps matching TRBD1 (5 bases). From germline, CDR1 is SEHNR and CDR2 FQNEAQ (reference sequence). V was shortened by 1 base and J by 9 bases, with 15 bases between the two germline ends. The CDR3 is 14 amino acids. CDR3 amino acids: CASSLGAGGEQAFF. The CDR3 nucleotides are TGTGCCAGCAGCTTAGGTGCTGGGGGAGAACAAGCTTTCTTT.

This clonotype occurred a few times. The rearrangement links TRBV12-3 or TRBV12-4 to TRBJ2-1; 10 positions match TRBD2. The CDR3 has 14 residues. V dropped 6 bases and J dropped 7; count of bases not matched to a gene: 6. The CDR3 DNA reads TGTGCCAGCAGGAAAACTAGCGGGGTAAATGAGCAGTTCTTC. It encodes CASRKTSGVNEQFF.

In its sample, this clonotype was seen a few times. The V call is TRBV20-1, the J call TRBJ2-5; possibly TRBD1 or TRBD2 for D (5 bases each). V was pared by 6 bases and J by 5 bases, with 22 bases between. Germline V gene lookup returns CDR1 DFQATT and CDR2 SNEGSKA (reference sequence). The CDR3 runs to 15 residues. CDR3 nucleotides: TGCAGTGCGAAATCAGGGACCTCGGAGATTGAGACCCAGTACTTC. The encoded protein is CSAKSGTSEIETQYF.

J is TRBJ1-5 and V is TRBV10-3, with 9 bases aligning to TRBD1. The CDR3 is made up of 14 amino acids. V shed 4 bases and J 5 bases; nucleotides not matched to a gene: 3. Germline CDR1 is ENHRY and CDR2 is SYGVKD. The chain's CDR3 is CAISGQGVYQPQHF. DNA of the CDR3: TGTGCCATCAGTGGACAGGGGGTTTATCAGCCCCAGCATTTT.

This clonotype was seen more than once but under ten times. This chain links TRBV3-1 with TRBJ2-5; D is possibly TRBD1 (5 bases). V was pared by 4 bases and J by 5 bases, with 17 bases between. CDR1 LGHDT and CDR2 YNNKEL come from the germline V gene (reference sequence). The CDR3 totals 15 residues. The CDR3 DNA sequence: TGTGCCAGCAGCCTCGGCTCAGGGCTGGAGGAGACCCAGTACTTC. Protein product: CASSLGSGLEETQYF.

This clonotype has just a few counts. This rearrangement joins TRBV3-1 to TRBJ2-5; tentative D call: TRBD1 (6 bases). Looked up from germline, CDR1 is LGHDT and CDR2 is YNNKEL (reference sequence). Deletions cut 3 bases from V and 3 bases from J, with 14 bases between. This CDR3 has 15 residues. The CDR3 coding sequence is TGTGCCAGCAGCCACGCGGGTGGGGGCGAAGAGACCCAGTACTTC. Encoded protein: CASSHAGGGEETQYF.

This clonotype showed up many times. The chain employs TRBV6-6 and TRBJ2-7, with D possibly matching TRBD2 (5 bases). The germline V gene has CDR1 MNHNY and CDR2 SVGAGI (reference sequence). The CDR3 is 13 amino acids. Trimming left V 10 bases short and J 0 bases short, with 13 bases between. For the CDR3, the DNA is TGTGCCACCGGGAATCCGGTCTCCTACGAGCAGTACTTC. Amino acid sequence: CATGNPVSYEQYF.

This clonotype was counted between two and nine times. The rearrangement links TRBV5-1 to TRBJ2-1, with D perhaps TRBD1 or TRBD2 (5 bases each). V shed 4 bases and J shed 0 bases, with 17 bases lying between them. CDR1 is SGHRS, CDR2 YFSETQ, per germline. The CDR3 loop spans 17 amino acids. CDR3 sequence: CASSRIGTPSSYNEQFF. The CDR3 DNA reads TGCGCCAGCAGCCGTATAGGGACCCCAAGCTCCTACAATGAGCAGTTCTTC.

This clonotype was detected ten times or more. The V gene is TRBV7-2, the J gene TRBJ1-1, with D maybe TRBD1 (6 bases). The CDR3 length is 16 residues. CDR1 SGHTA and CDR2 FQGNSA come from the germline V gene. Trimming pared 2 bases from V and 0 bases from J, leaving 13 bases between. In DNA, the CDR3 is TGTGCCAGCAGCTTACAGGGGTCCTCCTTGAACACTGAAGCTTTCTTT. Its translation: CASSLQGSSLNTEAFF.

This clonotype was observed a few times. The chain couples TRBV5-1 to TRBJ2-5; D call uncertain. CDR3 length equals 14 residues. CDR1 and CDR2 from the germline V gene are SGHRS and YFSETQ. V gave up 3 bases and J gave up 2 bases, with 11 bases separating them. The CDR3 loop reads CASSSGDSQETQYF. CDR3 coding DNA: TGCGCCAGCAGCTCTGGGGATTCGCAAGAGACCCAGTACTTC. Looking up the rest from reference TRBV5-1 and TRBJ2-5 gives the full variable domain: KAGVTQTPRYLIKTRGQQVTLSCSPISGHRSVSWYQQTPGQGLQFLFEYFSETQRNKGNFPGRFSGRQFSNSRSEMNVSTLELGDSALYLCASSSGDSQETQYFGPGTRLLVL.

The sample holds a few counts of this clonotype. The rearrangement uses TRBV7-3 and TRBJ2-5; D uncertain. The germline CDR1 and CDR2 sequences are SGHTA and FQGTGA. V lost 5 bases to trimming and J lost 9 bases, with 25 bases between them. The CDR3 has 16 amino acids. CDR3 protein: CASSLQGPRFLDAQYF. The CDR3 DNA reads as TGTGCCAGCAGCCTTCAAGGACCGCGTTTTTTGGACGCCCAGTACTTC.

This clonotype turned up a few times. J is TRBJ1-1 and V is TRBV27; D not certain. Germline CDR1 and CDR2: MNHEY and SMNVEV (reference sequence). Trimming pared 3 bases from V and 4 bases from J, leaving 9 bases between. The CDR3 consists of 13 residues. The chain's CDR3 is CASSFDKFTEAFF. The CDR3 DNA follows: TGTGCCAGCAGTTTTGACAAGTTCACTGAAGCTTTCTTT.

About this clonotype: A much larger clonotype is one base distant, so this may be a read error. J is TRBJ2-1 and V is TRBV18, with D tentatively TRBD1 (5 bases). V lost 0 bases to trimming and J lost 10 bases, with 10 bases between them. CDR1 is KGHSH, CDR2 LQKENI, per germline. This CDR3 is built from 13 residues. CDR3 protein: CASSPPQGYEQFF. In DNA, the CDR3 is TGTGCCAGCTCACCACCCCAGGGCTACGAGCAGTTCTTC.

This clonotype was counted only a few times. This rearrangement joins TRBV20-1 to TRBJ1-1, with D unclear. The germline gives CDR1 DFQATT, CDR2 SNEGSKA (reference sequence). The V end was cut by 1 base, the J end by 1 base, with 4 bases between. CDR3 length: 12 residues. Here the CDR3 reads CSARAWNTEAFF. The DNA of the CDR3 is TGCAGTGCTAGAGCTTGGAACACTGAAGCTTTCTTT.

This clonotype was picked up many times. The chain joins TRBV29-1 to TRBJ1-1, with TRBD1 matching 7 bases. Germline trimming cut 6 bases from V and 0 bases from J; bases unmatched to any gene: 4. CDR1 and CDR2 (germline): SQVTM, ANQGSEA. The CDR3 has 13 residues. The CDR3 here is CSVSDRLNTEAFF. The CDR3 DNA follows: TGCAGCGTGTCGGACAGGTTGAACACTGAAGCTTTCTTT.

Ten or more counts support this clonotype. The CDR3 spells CASSHRNYGYTF. The CDR3, as DNA: TGCGCCAGCAGCCATAGGAACTATGGCTACACCTTC. This rearrangement joins TRBV4-3 to TRBJ1-2; no definite D call. The CDR3 loop spans 12 amino acids. The germline V gene has CDR1 LGHNA and CDR2 YSLEER. The V end was cut by 3 bases, the J end by 2 bases, with 4 bases between.